This TCR beta chain was sequenced for a study of blood T cell dynamics during melanoma immunotherapy. General study results and limits: It remained unknown if the driving T cell clones were melanoma-specific.

Method: immunoSEQ multiplex PCR; TCRdb's copy keeps in-frame clones and lacks some. Of about 12,000 clones in the sample, 88% were seen once. As for time point: week 3, after first cycle of checkpoint inhibitor. Germline V gene lookup returns CDR1 ENHRY and CDR2 SYGVKD. The CDR3 spans 13 residues. Remarks on this clone: The antigen is undetermined.

The receptor was derived from a human donor with melanoma. This chain connects TRBV10-3 to TRBJ2-5; 8 bases are a match to TRBD1. Gene TRBJ2-7 matches the end of the DNA better, so the J call may be wrong. This specimen was blood, taken from a patient treated with checkpoint blockade. The CDR3 here is CAISEGQGYEQYF. The CDR3 bases are TGTGCCATCAGTGAGGGACAGGGCTACGAGCAGTACTTC.